The 26 T cell receptor beta chains listed next were all sequenced from one sample in a study of blood T cell repertoires in COVID-19. Only in-frame clones appear in the TCRdb table, and some are missing; sequencing was by immunoSEQ multiplex PCR. The profile shows roughly 25,000 clones, roughly 86% of them singletons. Sequences were obtained from peripheral blood. The source of these receptors is a human donor with active COVID-19. The donor label of this sample is uncertain.

The V and J genes are TRBV7-3 and TRBJ1-1; 8 nucleotides align to TRBD1. Per the germline V gene, CDR1 is SGHTA and CDR2 is FQGTGA. Germline trimming cut 5 bases from V and 7 bases from J; bases unmatched to any gene: 6. This CDR3 contains 13 residues. The chain's CDR3 is CASSPGTGSEAFF. The CDR3 nucleotides are TGTGCCAGCAGCCCCGGGACAGGTAGTGAAGCTTTCTTT.

The chain is built from TRBV24-1 and TRBJ2-5; 7 nucleotides line up with TRBD1. The trim removed 0 bases at V and 2 bases at J, leaving 11 bases unmatched. Germline lookup yields CDR1 KGHDR and CDR2 SFDVKD. The CDR3 sequence is 18 residues long. The CDR3 DNA reads as TGTGCCACCAGTGATTTGCAAGGGACACAGGGGTCACAAGAGACCCAGTACTTC. Its translation is CATSDLQGTQGSQETQYF.

The chain is built from TRBV6-4 and TRBJ1-2; 8 nucleotides line up with TRBD1. From germline, CDR1 is MRHNA and CDR2 SNTAGT. This CDR3 contains 14 residues. V gave up 6 bases and J gave up 5 bases; unmatched junction bases: 8. CDR3 in DNA: TGTGCCAGCAGCCCCGGGACAGGAGGGTATGGCTACACCTTC. Translated, it gives CASSPGTGGYGYTF.

This clone has just one count. The chain uses TRBV19 and TRBJ2-6; D is undetermined. Germline CDR1 reads LNHDA; CDR2 reads SQIVND (reference sequence). Trimming took 2 bases from V and 0 from J, leaving 8 bases between them. CDR3 size: 16 residues. In DNA form, the CDR3 reads TGTGCCAGTAGTATACGCGATGGCTCTGGGGCCAACGTCCTGACTTTC. Translated: CASSIRDGSGANVLTF.

The chain has TRBV6-5 and TRBJ2-7, with D possibly matching TRBD2 (6 bases). The V gene lost 6 bases and the J gene lost 0 bases, with 12 bases spanning the gap. CDR1 is MNHEY and CDR2 is SVGAGI in the germline V gene. CDR3 length: 14 residues. This CDR3 reads CASSRGLASYEQYF. The CDR3 nucleotides are TGTGCCAGCAGCCGGGGACTGGCCTCCTACGAGCAGTACTTC.

J is TRBJ2-3 and V is TRBV18; the D gene is possibly TRBD2 (6 bases). Germline V gene sequence: CDR1 KGHSH, CDR2 LQKENI. V lost 3 bases, J lost 6 bases, and 16 bases lay in between. The CDR3 covers 15 residues. This CDR3 is CASSPGTVFTDTQYF. In DNA, the CDR3 is TGTGCCAGCTCACCCGGGACTGTTTTTACGGATACGCAGTATTTT.

The chain carries TRBV5-6 and TRBJ2-3, with D uncertain. The CDR3 has 15 residues. Looked up from germline, CDR1 is SGHDT and CDR2 is YYEEEE. With 7 bases removed from V and 0 bases from J, the gap between germline ends came to 15 bases. CDR3 region: CASQNTAYSTDTQYF. The CDR3 DNA is TGTGCCAGCCAAAACACCGCTTATAGCACAGATACGCAGTATTTT.

The chain uses TRBV4-2 and TRBJ2-7; 10 bases agree with TRBD2. The J segment lost 7 bases and the V segment lost 0 bases, leaving 6 bases of the junction unmatched. The CDR3 loop spans 15 amino acids. The germline CDR1 and CDR2 sequences are LGHNA and YNFKEQ. For the CDR3, the DNA is TGTGCCAGCAGCCAAGAGAGCGGGGGGGCGGGGGAGCAGTACTTC. It encodes CASSQESGGAGEQYF.

V is TRBV5-1 and J is TRBJ1-4; tentative D call: TRBD1 (5 bases). Trimming stripped 5 bases from V and 5 bases from J, with 13 bases between. Germline loops: CDR1 SGHRS, CDR2 YFSETQ. The length of the CDR3 is 14 residues. CDR3 protein: CASSNRGLNEKLFF. CDR3 bases: TGCGCCAGCAGTAACCGGGGACTAAATGAAAAACTGTTTTTT.

The V and J genes are TRBV12-3 or TRBV12-4 and TRBJ2-7; 12 bases match TRBD1. V lost 6 bases, J lost 7 bases, and 4 bases stayed unmatched. The CDR3 is 13 residues long. CDR3 loop: CASRWDRGLEQYF. As DNA, the CDR3 is TGTGCCAGCAGATGGGACAGGGGGCTAGAGCAGTACTTC.

The chain is built from TRBV29-1 and TRBJ2-1; D call uncertain. The V end lost 8 bases, the J end lost 6 bases, and 17 bases lay between the germline ends. The CDR3 consists of 13 residues. Germline lookup yields CDR1 SQVTM and CDR2 ANQGSEA. CDR3 in DNA: TGCAGCCCCGTGCCCTTAGATGGCAATGAGCAGTTCTTC. As protein: CSPVPLDGNEQFF.

J is TRBJ1-1 and V is TRBV19, with 9 positions matching TRBD1. The germline CDR1 and CDR2 sequences are LNHDA and SQIVND (reference sequence). After removal of 6 bases from V and 4 bases from J, the junction contained 6 bases not matched to a gene. This CDR3 region has 14 residues. The CDR3 is CASSIQGASTEAFF. The CDR3 DNA reads as TGTGCCAGTAGCATACAGGGGGCGAGCACTGAAGCTTTCTTT.

The V gene is TRBV2, the J gene TRBJ1-1, with no clear D. From germline, CDR1 is SNHLY and CDR2 FYNNEI. V lost 7 bases and J lost 0, with 12 bases in between. The CDR3 loop spans 14 amino acids. The CDR3 here is CASNGVGLNTEAFF. CDR3 sequence (DNA): TGTGCCAGCAATGGAGTCGGATTGAACACTGAAGCTTTCTTT. The full variable domain, rest sourced from reference TRBV2 and TRBJ1-1, is EPEVTQTPSHQVTQMGQEVILRCVPISNHLYFYWYRQILGQKVEFLVSFYNNEISEKSEIFDDQFSVERPDGSNFTLKIRSTKLEDSAMYFCASNGVGLNTEAFFGQGTRLTVV.

This clone was observed a handful of times. J is TRBJ2-4 and V is TRBV5-4; 10 nucleotides match TRBD2. This CDR3 is built from 18 residues. Germline loops: CDR1 SGHNT, CDR2 YYREEE (reference sequence). V lost 3 bases, J lost 5 bases, and 14 bases stayed unmatched. CDR3 in DNA: TGTGCCAGCAGCTCCCCTTATGCGTCTAGCGGGAGTGAAAACATTCAGTACTTC. This encodes CASSSPYASSGSENIQYF.

DNA of the CDR3: TGTGCCAGCAGCCAGGGGAGCGGGAACACTGAAGCTTTCTTT. Residues: CASSQGSGNTEAFF. The rearrangement joins TRBV14 to TRBJ1-1; D unresolved. CDR3 length: 14 residues. V was trimmed by 3 bases and J by 1 base, leaving 9 bases between them. Germline V gives CDR1 SGHDN, CDR2 FVKESK. Variable domain in full (rest from reference TRBV14 and TRBJ1-1): EAGVTQFPSHSVIEKGQTVTLRCDPISGHDNLYWYRRVMGKEIKFLLHFVKESKQDESGMPNNRFLAERTGGTYSTLKVQPAELEDSGVYFCASSQGSGNTEAFFGQGTRLTVV.

The CDR3 spells CASSKNRGEAFF. CDR3 nucleotides: TGTGCCAGCAGCAAGAACCGGGGAGAAGCTTTCTTT. This sequence joins TRBV27 and TRBJ1-1, with D unresolved. V was pared by 6 bases and J by 8 bases, with 13 bases between. This CDR3 is built from 12 residues. CDR1 and CDR2 (germline): MNHEY, SMNVEV (reference sequence).

The chain has TRBV28 and TRBJ2-5; no firm D call. This CDR3 region has 13 residues. Deletions cut 3 bases from V and 2 bases from J, with 7 bases between. CDR1 and CDR2 from the germline V gene are MDHEN and SYDVKM. The CDR3 sequence: CASSLQMQETQYF. CDR3 DNA sequence: TGTGCCAGCAGTTTGCAGATGCAAGAGACCCAGTACTTC.

The chain carries TRBV11-3 and TRBJ2-3; 7 bases are a match to TRBD1. Germline lookup yields CDR1 SGHNT and CDR2 YENEEA. The CDR3 length is 15 residues. The V and J ends lost 6 bases and 8 bases, in that order; junction bases with no gene match: 14. Here the CDR3 reads CASSSQSIRGSTQYF. The CDR3 nucleotides read TGTGCCAGCAGTTCGCAGAGTATCAGGGGGAGTACGCAGTATTTT.

The table lists this clone with a few counts. V is TRBV6-4 and J is TRBJ2-7; D possibly corresponds to TRBD1 (6 bases). The CDR3 runs to 13 residues. V lost 6 bases and J lost 0, with 9 bases in between. Germline CDR1 reads MRHNA; CDR2 reads SNTAGT. The CDR3 DNA reads as TGTGCCAGCAGAGGACAGCTCTCCTACGAGCAGTACTTC. Its protein product is CASRGQLSYEQYF.

The chain recombines TRBV7-8 with TRBJ2-5; the match to TRBD2 covers 9 bases. Germline CDR1 is SGHVS and CDR2 is FQNEAQ. After removal of 1 base from V and 5 bases from J, the junction contained 8 bases not matched to a gene. The CDR3 runs to 16 residues. The CDR3 DNA follows: TGTGCCAGCAGCTTAGAGGGGGGACTAGCCGAGGAGACCCAGTACTTC. This gives the protein CASSLEGGLAEETQYF.

This chain connects TRBV15 to TRBJ1-5; D remains unclear. Trimming pared 5 bases from V and 6 bases from J, leaving 14 bases between. The germline V gene has CDR1 LNHNV and CDR2 YYDKDF (reference sequence). The CDR3 has 14 residues. The CDR3 spells CATSSGEEAQPQHF. The DNA for the CDR3 is TGTGCCACCAGCTCGGGAGAGGAGGCTCAGCCCCAGCATTTT. Full variable domain (remainder filled in from reference TRBV15 and TRBJ1-5): DAMVIQNPRYQVTQFGKPVTLSCSQTLNHNVMYWYQQKSSQAPKLLFHYYDKDFNNEADTPDNFQSRRPNTSFCFLDIRSPGLGDTAMYLCATSSGEEAQPQHFGDGTRLSIL.

V usage is TRBV27 and J usage is TRBJ2-5; weak D call: TRBD2 (7 bases). The CDR3 has 13 amino acids. V gave up 4 bases and J gave up 4 bases, with 10 bases separating them. CDR1 is MNHEY and CDR2 is SMNVEV in the germline V gene (reference sequence). For the CDR3, the DNA is TGTGCCAGCAGTTCGGGGGGCGGAGAGACCCAGTACTTC. Its protein product is CASSSGGGETQYF.

CDR3 nucleotides: TGTGCCAGCAGTTACTTTGGGAGGGGTTTTACTGAAGCTTTCTTT. Translated, it gives CASSYFGRGFTEAFF. The rearrangement joins TRBV6-2 or TRBV6-3 to TRBJ1-1; D is possibly TRBD1 (5 bases). The CDR3 length is 15 residues. Trimming took off 1 base at V and 5 bases at J, with 14 bases between the two ends. CDR1 is MNHEY, CDR2 SVGEGT, per germline.

The V call is TRBV5-6, the J call TRBJ2-2, with D uncertain. Germline V gene data show CDR1 as SGHDT and CDR2 as YYEEEE. Trimming cost V 4 bases and J 4 bases, with 8 bases left between them. This CDR3 is built from 13 residues. Written as DNA, the CDR3 is TGTGCCAGCAGCCCCGGGTCCACCGGGGAGCTGTTTTTT. It specifies CASSPGSTGELFF.

The V gene is TRBV11-2, the J gene TRBJ2-5; tentatively, D is TRBD1 (5 bases). The CDR3 spans 15 residues. With 2 bases removed from V and 5 bases from J, the gap between germline ends came to 15 bases. Per germline, CDR1 SGHAT and CDR2 FQNNGV. The CDR3 sequence is CASSLLGWGFETQYF. The CDR3 nucleotides read TGTGCCAGCAGCTTACTCGGGTGGGGCTTCGAGACCCAGTACTTC.

This clone showed up just once. CDR3 DNA: TGTGCCAGCAGCCAAGCTAGGGACAGTCCCTACGAGCAGTACTTC. This encodes CASSQARDSPYEQYF. The chain has TRBV4-2 and TRBJ2-7; 7 bases are shared with TRBD1. With 1 base clipped from V and 2 bases from J, the junction kept 5 bases outside the gene matches. The CDR3 contains 15 residues. Germline V gene data show CDR1 as LGHNA and CDR2 as YNFKEQ.